One and the same sample provided the 4 T cell receptor beta chains below, sequenced in a study of control samples from healthy donors and cancer patients. The repertoire was sequenced with immunoSEQ multiplex PCR; TCRdb's copy has only in-frame clones and lacks some. The sample has over 75,000 clones; 70% to 90% are singletons. The sequenced sample consisted of blood. The source of these receptors is a man younger than 45 in good health.

The chain employs TRBV10-3 and TRBJ1-4; possible D gene TRBD1, 5 bases. Germline-derived CDR1 and CDR2 are ENHRY and SYGVKD. This CDR3 is 15 amino acids long. Trimming removed 1 base from V and 6 bases from J, with 12 bases in between. CDR3 loop: CAISEFAGGDEKLFF. The CDR3 coding sequence is TGTGCCATCAGTGAGTTTGCGGGGGGAGATGAAAAACTGTTTTTT.

The CDR3 DNA sequence: TGTGCCAGCTCAAGTGGGGCGGGCACAGATACGCAGTATTTT. Amino acids: CASSSGAGTDTQYF. The V and J genes are TRBV18 and TRBJ2-3; D is possibly TRBD1 (5 bases). V lost 5 bases and J lost 1, with 10 bases in between. This CDR3 has 14 residues. Per germline, CDR1 KGHSH and CDR2 LQKENI. Variable domain in full (rest from reference TRBV18 and TRBJ2-3): NAGVMQNPRHLVRRRGQEARLRCSPMKGHSHVYWYRQLPEEGLKFMVYLQKENIIDESGMPKERFSAEFPKEGPSILRIQQVVRGDSAAYFCASSSGAGTDTQYFGPGTRLTVL.

The CDR3 loop reads CASSPEGIANIQYF. The CDR3 nucleotides are TGCGCCAGCAGCCCGGAGGGGATCGCAAACATTCAGTACTTC. The V and J genes are TRBV5-1 and TRBJ2-4, with D maybe TRBD2 (6 bases). Between the trimmed V and J ends, which lost 4 bases and 6 bases, there was a span of 14 bases. CDR3 length: 14 residues. Germline CDR1 reads SGHRS; CDR2 reads YFSETQ. The whole variable domain, filled in from reference TRBV5-1 and TRBJ2-4, reads KAGVTQTPRYLIKTRGQQVTLSCSPISGHRSVSWYQQTPGQGLQFLFEYFSETQRNKGNFPGRFSGRQFSNSRSEMNVSTLELGDSALYLCASSPEGIANIQYFGAGTRLSVL.

J is TRBJ2-2 and V is TRBV7-3, with a weak D call TRBD2 (5 bases). Per germline, CDR1 SGHTA and CDR2 FQGTGA. The CDR3 contains 16 residues. Trimming removed 2 bases at V and 4 bases at J, with 14 bases between. The CDR3 DNA reads as TGTGCCAGCAGCTTATCCCGAGCAGGAGGCACCGGGGAGCTGTTTTTT. This codes for CASSLSRAGGTGELFF.